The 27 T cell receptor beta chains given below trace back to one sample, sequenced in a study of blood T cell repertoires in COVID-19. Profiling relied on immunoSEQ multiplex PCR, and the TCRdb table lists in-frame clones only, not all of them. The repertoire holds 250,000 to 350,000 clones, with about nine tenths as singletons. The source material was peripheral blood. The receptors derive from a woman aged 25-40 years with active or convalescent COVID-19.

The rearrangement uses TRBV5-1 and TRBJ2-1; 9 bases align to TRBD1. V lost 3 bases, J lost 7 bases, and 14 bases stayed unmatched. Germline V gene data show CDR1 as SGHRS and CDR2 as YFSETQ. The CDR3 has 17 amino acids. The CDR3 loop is CASSSILTGGAGNEQFF. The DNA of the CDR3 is TGCGCCAGCAGCTCTATACTAACAGGGGGCGCGGGGAATGAGCAGTTCTTC.

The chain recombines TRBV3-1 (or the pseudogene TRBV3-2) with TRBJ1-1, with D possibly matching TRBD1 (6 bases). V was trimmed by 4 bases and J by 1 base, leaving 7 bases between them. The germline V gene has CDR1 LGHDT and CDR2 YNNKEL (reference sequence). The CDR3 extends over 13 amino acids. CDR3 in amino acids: CASSLGQNTEAFF. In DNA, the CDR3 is TGTGCCAGCAGCCTGGGACAGAACACTGAAGCTTTCTTT.

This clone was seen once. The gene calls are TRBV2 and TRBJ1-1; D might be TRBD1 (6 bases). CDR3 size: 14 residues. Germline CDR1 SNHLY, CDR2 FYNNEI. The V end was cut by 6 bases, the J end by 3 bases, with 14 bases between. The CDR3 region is CASRDSQGYTEAFF. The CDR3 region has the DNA TGTGCCAGCAGGGATTCACAGGGCTACACTGAAGCTTTCTTT.

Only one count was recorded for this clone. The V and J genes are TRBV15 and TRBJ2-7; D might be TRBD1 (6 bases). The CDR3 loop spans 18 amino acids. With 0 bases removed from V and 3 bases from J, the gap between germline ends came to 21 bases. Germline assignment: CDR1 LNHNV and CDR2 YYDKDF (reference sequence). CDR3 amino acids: CATSRELETGLVYYEQYF. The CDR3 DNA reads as TGTGCCACCAGCAGAGAACTAGAGACAGGCTTAGTGTACTACGAGCAGTACTTC.

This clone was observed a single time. For the CDR3, the DNA is TGTGCCAGCAGCTTGACGGCGGGGGGGCGAATTGCCTCCGGGGCCAACGTCCTGACTTTC. It codes for CASSLTAGGRIASGANVLTF. This chain joins TRBV5-5 and TRBJ2-6; TRBD2 matches at 9 bases. CDR1 SGHKS and CDR2 YYEKEE come from the germline V gene (reference sequence). V was pared by 1 base and J by 4 bases, with 15 bases of the junction left unmatched. The length of the CDR3 is 20 residues.

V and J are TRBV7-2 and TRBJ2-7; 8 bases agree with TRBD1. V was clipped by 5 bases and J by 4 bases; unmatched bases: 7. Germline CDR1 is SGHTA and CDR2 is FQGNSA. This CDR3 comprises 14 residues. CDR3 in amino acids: CASSPGRQGYEQYF. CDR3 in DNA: TGTGCCAGCAGCCCCGGTCGACAGGGGTACGAGCAGTACTTC.

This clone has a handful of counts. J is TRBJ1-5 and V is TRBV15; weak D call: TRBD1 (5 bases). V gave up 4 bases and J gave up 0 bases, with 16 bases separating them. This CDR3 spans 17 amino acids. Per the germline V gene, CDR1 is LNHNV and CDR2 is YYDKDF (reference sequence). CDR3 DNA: TGTGCCACCAGCAAAAATCCACAGGTCGATAGCAATCAGCCCCAGCATTTT. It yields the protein CATSKNPQVDSNQPQHF.

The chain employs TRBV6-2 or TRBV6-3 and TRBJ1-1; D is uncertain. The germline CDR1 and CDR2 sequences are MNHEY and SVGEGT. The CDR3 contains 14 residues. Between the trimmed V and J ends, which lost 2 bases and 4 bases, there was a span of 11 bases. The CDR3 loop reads CASSYGGRSTEAFF. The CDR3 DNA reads TGTGCCAGCAGTTACGGAGGGAGGAGCACTGAAGCTTTCTTT.

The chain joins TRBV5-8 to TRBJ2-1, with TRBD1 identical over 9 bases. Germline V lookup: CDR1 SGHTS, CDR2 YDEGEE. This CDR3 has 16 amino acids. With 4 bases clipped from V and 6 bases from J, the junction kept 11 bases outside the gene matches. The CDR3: CASSPYRGLYPNEQFF. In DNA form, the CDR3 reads TGTGCCAGCAGCCCCTACAGGGGGCTCTATCCCAATGAGCAGTTCTTC. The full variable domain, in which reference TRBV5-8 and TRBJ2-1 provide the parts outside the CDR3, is EAGVTQSPTHLIKTRGQQATLRCSPISGHTSVYWYQQALGLGLQFLLWYDEGEERNRGNFPPRFSGRQFPNYSSELNVNALELEDSALYLCASSPYRGLYPNEQFFGPGTRLTVL.

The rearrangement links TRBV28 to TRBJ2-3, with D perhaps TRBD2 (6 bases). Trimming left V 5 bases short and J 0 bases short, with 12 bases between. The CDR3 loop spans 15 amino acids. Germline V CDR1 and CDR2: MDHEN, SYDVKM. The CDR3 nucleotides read TGTGCCAGCAGTGAAGCGGGCAGAAGCACAGATACGCAGTATTTT. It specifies CASSEAGRSTDTQYF.

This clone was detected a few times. The CDR3 nucleotides read TGTGCCACCGCTACAGGGGGCAAAAGTAATCAGCCCCAGCATTTT. It yields the protein CATATGGKSNQPQHF. The V call is TRBV24-1, the J call TRBJ1-5; 9 positions agree with TRBD1. This CDR3 spans 15 amino acids. In germline, CDR1 is KGHDR, CDR2 SFDVKD. After removal of 9 bases from V and 4 bases from J, the junction contained 9 bases not matched to a gene.

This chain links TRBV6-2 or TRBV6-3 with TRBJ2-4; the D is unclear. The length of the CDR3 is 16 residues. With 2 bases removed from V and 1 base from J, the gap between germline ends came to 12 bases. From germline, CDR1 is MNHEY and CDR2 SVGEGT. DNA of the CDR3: TGTGCCAGCAGTTACCGTTACTACCCGGCCAAAAACATTCAGTACTTC. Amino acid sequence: CASSYRYYPAKNIQYF.

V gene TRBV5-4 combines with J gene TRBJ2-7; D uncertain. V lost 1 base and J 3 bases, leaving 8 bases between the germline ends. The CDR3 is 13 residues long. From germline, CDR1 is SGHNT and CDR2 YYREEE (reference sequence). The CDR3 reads CASSLTAGYEQYF. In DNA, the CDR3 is TGTGCCAGCAGCTTGACAGCAGGCTACGAGCAGTACTTC.

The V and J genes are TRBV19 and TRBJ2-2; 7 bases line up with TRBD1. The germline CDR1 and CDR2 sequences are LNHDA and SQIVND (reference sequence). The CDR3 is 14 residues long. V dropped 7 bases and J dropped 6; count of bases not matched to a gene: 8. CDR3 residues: CASTPRQGPGELFF. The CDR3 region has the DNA TGTGCCAGTACTCCTCGACAGGGCCCCGGGGAGCTGTTTTTT.

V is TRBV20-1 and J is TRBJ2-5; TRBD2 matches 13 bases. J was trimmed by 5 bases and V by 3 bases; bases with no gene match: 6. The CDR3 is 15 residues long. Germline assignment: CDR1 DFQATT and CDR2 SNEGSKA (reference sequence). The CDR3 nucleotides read TGCAGTGCTAGTACTAGCGGGGGGGGCGTGGAGACCCAGTACTTC. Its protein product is CSASTSGGGVETQYF.

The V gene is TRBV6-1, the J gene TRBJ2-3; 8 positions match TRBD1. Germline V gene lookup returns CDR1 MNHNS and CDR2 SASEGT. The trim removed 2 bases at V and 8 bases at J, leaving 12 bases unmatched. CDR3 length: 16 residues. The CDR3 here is CASSEINGQGAGTQYF. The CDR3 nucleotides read TGTGCCAGCAGTGAAATTAATGGGCAGGGGGCAGGTACGCAGTATTTT.

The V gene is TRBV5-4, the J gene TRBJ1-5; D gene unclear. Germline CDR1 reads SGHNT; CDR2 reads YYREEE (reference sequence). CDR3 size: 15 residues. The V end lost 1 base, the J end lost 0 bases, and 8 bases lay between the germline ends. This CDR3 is CASSLSGNSNQPQHF. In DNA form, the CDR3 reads TGTGCCAGCAGCTTGTCCGGGAATAGCAATCAGCCCCAGCATTTT.

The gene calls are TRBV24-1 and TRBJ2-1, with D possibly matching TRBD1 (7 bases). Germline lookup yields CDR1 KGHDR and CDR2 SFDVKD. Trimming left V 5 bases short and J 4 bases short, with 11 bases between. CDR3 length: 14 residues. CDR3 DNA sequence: TGTGCCACCAGTGGCAGGGGGGTTTACAATGAGCAGTTCTTC. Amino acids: CATSGRGVYNEQFF.

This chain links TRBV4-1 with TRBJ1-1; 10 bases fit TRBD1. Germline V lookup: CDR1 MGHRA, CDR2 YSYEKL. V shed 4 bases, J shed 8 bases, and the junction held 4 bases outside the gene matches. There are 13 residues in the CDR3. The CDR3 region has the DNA TGCGCCAGCAGCCGGACAGGGGGGAAGGAAGCTTTCTTT. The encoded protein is CASSRTGGKEAFF.

CDR3 in amino acids: CASSASGGWYDSPLHF. The CDR3 DNA follows: TGTGCCAGCAGCGCCAGCGGGGGGTGGTACGATTCACCCCTCCACTTT. The V and J genes are TRBV7-9 and TRBJ1-6; D perhaps matches TRBD1 (5 bases). Germline assignment: CDR1 SEHNR and CDR2 FQNEAQ (reference sequence). The V end was cut by 5 bases, the J end by 8 bases, with 19 bases between. The CDR3 is 16 residues long.

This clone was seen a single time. The CDR3 loop is CASSLNRAYEQYF. The CDR3 nucleotides are TGTGCCAGCAGCCTTAACAGGGCCTACGAGCAGTACTTC. V usage is TRBV12-3 or TRBV12-4 and J usage is TRBJ2-7, with D possibly TRBD1 on 6 matching bases. The CDR3 extends over 13 amino acids. The V gene lost 6 bases and the J gene lost 2 bases, with 11 bases spanning the gap.

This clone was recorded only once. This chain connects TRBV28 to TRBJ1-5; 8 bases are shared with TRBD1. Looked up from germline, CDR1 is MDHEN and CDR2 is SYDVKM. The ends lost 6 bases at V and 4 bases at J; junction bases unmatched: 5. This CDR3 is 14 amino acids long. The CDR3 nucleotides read TGTGCCAGCAGCCCCGGGACAGGTAATCAGCCCCAGCATTTT. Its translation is CASSPGTGNQPQHF. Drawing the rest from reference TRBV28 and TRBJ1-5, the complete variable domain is DVKVTQSSRYLVKRTGEKVFLECVQDMDHENMFWYRQDPGLGLRLIYFSYDVKMKEKGDIPEGYSVSREKKERFSLILESASTNQTSMYLCASSPGTGNQPQHFGDGTRLSIL.

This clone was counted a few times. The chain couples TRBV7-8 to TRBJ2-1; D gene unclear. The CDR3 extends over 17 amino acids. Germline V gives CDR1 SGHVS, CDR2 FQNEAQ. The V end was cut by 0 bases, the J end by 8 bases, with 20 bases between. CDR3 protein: CASSLAFAPSSPDEQFF. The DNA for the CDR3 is TGTGCCAGCAGCTTAGCGTTCGCCCCTAGTTCGCCTGATGAGCAGTTCTTC. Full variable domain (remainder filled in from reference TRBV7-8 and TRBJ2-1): GAGVSQSPRYKVAKRGQDVALRCDPISGHVSLFWYQQALGQGPEFLTYFQNEAQLDKSGLPSDRFFAERPEGSVSTLKIQRTQQEDSAVYLCASSLAFAPSSPDEQFFGPGTRLTVL.

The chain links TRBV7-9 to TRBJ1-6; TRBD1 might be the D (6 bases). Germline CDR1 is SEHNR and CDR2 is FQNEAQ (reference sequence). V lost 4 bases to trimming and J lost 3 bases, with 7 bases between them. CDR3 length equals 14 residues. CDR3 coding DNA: TGTGCCAGCAGCTCGGACAGCTATAATTCACCCCTCCACTTT. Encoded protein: CASSSDSYNSPLHF.

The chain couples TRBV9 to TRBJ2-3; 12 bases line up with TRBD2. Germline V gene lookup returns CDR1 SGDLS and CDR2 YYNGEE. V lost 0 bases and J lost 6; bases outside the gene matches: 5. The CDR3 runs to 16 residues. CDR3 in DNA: TGTGCCAGCAGCGTAGGACTAGCGGGGGCGAGGGATACGCAGTATTTT. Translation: CASSVGLAGARDTQYF.

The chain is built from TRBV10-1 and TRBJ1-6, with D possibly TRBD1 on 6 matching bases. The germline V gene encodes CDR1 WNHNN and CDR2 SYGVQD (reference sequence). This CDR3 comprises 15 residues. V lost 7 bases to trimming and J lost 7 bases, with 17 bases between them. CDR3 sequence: CASISRDKKNSPLHF. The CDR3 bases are TGCGCCAGCATCTCCCGGGACAAGAAGAATTCACCCCTCCACTTT.

The CDR3 sequence: CASSPGLAGGETQYF. The CDR3 nucleotides are TGCGCCAGCAGCCCCGGACTAGCGGGGGGAGAGACCCAGTACTTC. This chain connects TRBV5-1 to TRBJ2-5; TRBD2 matches 14 bases. CDR1 and CDR2 from the germline V gene are SGHRS and YFSETQ. CDR3 length: 15 residues. With V trimmed by 4 bases and J by 4 bases, 3 bases remained unmatched.